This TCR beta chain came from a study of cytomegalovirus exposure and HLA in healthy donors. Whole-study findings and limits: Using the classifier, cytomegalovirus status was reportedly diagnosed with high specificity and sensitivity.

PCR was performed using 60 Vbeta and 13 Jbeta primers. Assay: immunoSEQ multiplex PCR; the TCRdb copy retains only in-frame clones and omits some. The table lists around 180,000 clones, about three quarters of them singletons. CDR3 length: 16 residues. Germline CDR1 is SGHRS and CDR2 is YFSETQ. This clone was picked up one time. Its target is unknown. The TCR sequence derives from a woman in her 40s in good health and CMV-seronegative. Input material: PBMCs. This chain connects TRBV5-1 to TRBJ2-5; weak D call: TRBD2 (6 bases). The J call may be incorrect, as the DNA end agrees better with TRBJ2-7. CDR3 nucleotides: TGCGCCAGCAGCGAGGACGGGAGCTTCTCTTCCTACGAGCAGTACTTC. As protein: CASSEDGSFSSYEQYF.